These 14 T cell receptor beta chains were all obtained from the same sample, sequenced in a study of T cell changes during pregnancy in multiple sclerosis. Generated by immunoSEQ multiplex PCR, the TCRdb table keeps only in-frame clones and is missing some. Altogether tens of thousands of clones are present, almost 95% being singletons, with the ten largest covering roughly 2%. Material: peripheral blood, obtained in the third trimester of pregnancy. These receptors came from a female donor in good health, enrolled as a control in a pregnancy study.

The chain employs TRBV5-1 and TRBJ2-5, with TRBD2 matching over 7 bases. Germline CDR1 reads SGHRS; CDR2 reads YFSETQ. CDR3 length: 14 residues. V gave up 4 bases and J gave up 4 bases; unmatched junction bases: 7. The DNA for the CDR3 is TGCGCCAGCAGCACACTCGGGGGGTTAGAGACCCAGTACTTC. It is translated as CASSTLGGLETQYF.

V is TRBV15 and J is TRBJ2-7; 8 bases match TRBD2. In germline, CDR1 is LNHNV, CDR2 YYDKDF (reference sequence). The J segment lost 6 bases and the V segment lost 1 base, leaving 5 bases of the junction unmatched. This CDR3 has 14 amino acids. The CDR3 region has the DNA TGTGCCACCAGCAGAGGGGGGACTAGTGTCGAGCAGTACTTC. Translating gives CATSRGGTSVEQYF.

The chain is built from TRBV28 and TRBJ1-3; tentative D call: TRBD1 (6 bases). The V end was cut by 4 bases, the J end by 8 bases, with 12 bases between. Germline-derived CDR1 and CDR2 are MDHEN and SYDVKM. The CDR3 has 13 amino acids. The chain's CDR3 is CASSSGQRDTIYF. DNA of the CDR3: TGTGCCAGCAGTTCAGGACAGCGCGACACCATATATTTT.

This rearrangement joins TRBV7-3 to TRBJ1-1; D unclear. CDR1 and CDR2 (germline): SGHTA, FQGTGA. V was shortened by 0 bases and J by 5 bases, with 7 bases between the two germline ends. The CDR3 totals 13 residues. DNA of the CDR3: TGTGCCAGCAGCTTAACGGCGGAGACTGAAGCTTTCTTT. Protein sequence: CASSLTAETEAFF. Full variable domain (rest looked up from reference TRBV7-3 and TRBJ1-1): GAGVSQTPSNKVTEKGKYVELRCDPISGHTALYWYRQSLGQGPEFLIYFQGTGAADDSGLPNDRFFAVRPEGSVSTLKIQRTERGDSAVYLCASSLTAETEAFFGQGTRLTVV.

The V and J genes are TRBV18 and TRBJ2-1; 7 bases align to TRBD2. Trimming took 6 bases from V and 1 from J; bases not matched to a gene: 3. The CDR3 loop spans 14 amino acids. CDR1 KGHSH and CDR2 LQKENI come from the germline V gene. The CDR3 sequence is CASSERESYNEQFF. DNA for the CDR3: TGTGCCAGCTCCGAGCGGGAATCCTACAATGAGCAGTTCTTC. Variable domain in full (rest from reference TRBV18 and TRBJ2-1): NAGVMQNPRHLVRRRGQEARLRCSPMKGHSHVYWYRQLPEEGLKFMVYLQKENIIDESGMPKERFSAEFPKEGPSILRIQQVVRGDSAAYFCASSERESYNEQFFGPGTRLTVL.

V and J are TRBV27 and TRBJ2-7; 9 bases agree with TRBD1. Germline V gene sequence: CDR1 MNHEY, CDR2 SMNVEV (reference sequence). Unmatched junction bases numbered 4, after V lost 2 bases and J lost 5 bases. This CDR3 has 14 amino acids. This chain's CDR3 is CASSLGDRVHEQYF. Written as DNA, the CDR3 is TGTGCCAGCAGTTTAGGGGACAGGGTCCACGAGCAGTACTTC.

V is TRBV7-2 and J is TRBJ2-6; D is perhaps TRBD1 (6 bases). CDR1 is SGHTA, CDR2 FQGNSA, per germline. V lost 5 bases, J lost 4 bases, and 12 bases lay in between. The CDR3 is 15 amino acids. The CDR3 sequence: CASSQDSLGANVLTF. CDR3 nucleotides: TGTGCCAGCAGCCAGGACAGTTTAGGGGCCAACGTCCTGACTTTC.

The chain uses TRBV18 and TRBJ2-7; 9 nucleotides match TRBD2. Germline V gives CDR1 KGHSH, CDR2 LQKENI. The CDR3 is 16 residues long. J was trimmed by 2 bases and V by 4 bases; bases with no gene match: 9. The CDR3 DNA reads TGTGCCAGCTCACTGATTAGCGGGAGCATTCCCTACGAGCAGTACTTC. It translates to CASSLISGSIPYEQYF.

The table lists this clone with a count of one. The CDR3 DNA follows: TGTGCCAGCAGTTTGTGGGCGGGACCCTACAATGAGCAGTTCTTC. Amino acid sequence: CASSLWAGPYNEQFF. The chain combines TRBV28 with TRBJ2-1, with D maybe TRBD2 (6 bases). The CDR3 covers 15 residues. Germline CDR1 is MDHEN and CDR2 is SYDVKM. The V and J ends lost 3 bases and 2 bases respectively, with 11 bases between them.

V gene TRBV28 combines with J gene TRBJ1-1; the match to TRBD1 covers 9 bases. CDR3 length equals 15 residues. J gave up 3 bases and V 6 bases, and 8 bases lay outside the gene matches. CDR1 is MDHEN, CDR2 SYDVKM, per germline. In DNA, the CDR3 is TGTGCCAGCAGCGCTACCGGGACAGGGTACACTGAAGCTTTCTTT. Translation: CASSATGTGYTEAFF.

The chain combines TRBV5-4 with TRBJ2-7; 10 bases agree with TRBD1. V was pared by 4 bases and J by 6 bases, with 10 bases of the junction left unmatched. CDR3 length: 15 residues. Per germline, CDR1 SGHNT and CDR2 YYREEE (reference sequence). CDR3 protein: CASSPPGTGVFEQYF. The CDR3 coding sequence is TGTGCCAGCAGCCCGCCCGGGACAGGGGTTTTCGAGCAGTACTTC.

The chain employs TRBV14 and TRBJ2-3; 7 nucleotides align to TRBD2. In germline, CDR1 is SGHDN, CDR2 FVKESK. Trimming at V came to 4 bases and at J to 1 base, leaving 2 bases not matched to a gene. The CDR3 has 14 amino acids. Written as DNA, the CDR3 is TGTGCCAGCAGCCGTCTAGCGGGCACAGATACGCAGTATTTT. The encoded protein is CASSRLAGTDTQYF. Looking up the rest from reference TRBV14 and TRBJ2-3 gives the full variable domain: EAGVTQFPSHSVIEKGQTVTLRCDPISGHDNLYWYRRVMGKEIKFLLHFVKESKQDESGMPNNRFLAERTGGTYSTLKVQPAELEDSGVYFCASSRLAGTDTQYFGPGTRLTVL.

The genes are TRBV7-3 and TRBJ2-1; D call uncertain. This CDR3 is 13 amino acids long. Trimming cost V 3 bases and J 5 bases, with 8 bases left between them. Germline V gene data show CDR1 as SGHTA and CDR2 as FQGTGA. The CDR3 loop is CASSFSRNNEQFF. CDR3 bases: TGTGCCAGCAGCTTTTCGAGGAACAATGAGCAGTTCTTC.

This clone was detected only a few times. J is TRBJ1-4 and V is TRBV7-2; D perhaps matches TRBD1 (5 bases). Germline V gene lookup returns CDR1 SGHTA and CDR2 FQGNSA. Trimming took off 5 bases at V and 7 bases at J, with 8 bases between the two ends. CDR3 length equals 12 residues. As DNA, the CDR3 is TGTGCCAGCAGCCTCGACAGTGAAAAACTGTTTTTT. Its protein is CASSLDSEKLFF.